What follows are 22 T cell receptor beta chains derived from one specimen sequenced in a study of T cells in Graves' hyperthyroidism and ophthalmopathy. Amplified regions were TCR beta CDR3 sequences from RNA transcripts. Primed by the HTBI set, a first-round RT-PCR was run on the TCR CDR3. Via MiXCR, TCRdb re-called the multiplex PCR reads, giving one row per CDR3 protein. The sample contains about 500,000 distinct CDR3 sequences, approximately 15% of which appear only once. The material sequenced was blood. The receptors derive from a woman aged 18-29 years with Graves' hyperthyroidism.

This clonotype was recorded a few times. V gene TRBV5-4 combines with J gene TRBJ2-1; 7 bases are shared with TRBD1. The CDR3 covers 15 residues. The trim removed 0 bases at V and 8 bases at J, leaving 8 bases unmatched. Germline CDR1 and CDR2: SGHNT and YYREEE (reference sequence). The CDR3 spells CASSLEYVQGHEQFF. The DNA of the CDR3 is TGTGCCAGCAGCTTGGAGTACGTACAGGGGCATGAGCAGTTCTTC.

The rearrangement uses TRBV4-1 and TRBJ2-7; D might be TRBD2 (5 bases). The CDR3 totals 15 residues. From germline, CDR1 is MGHRA and CDR2 YSYEKL. CDR3 in DNA: TGCGCCAGCAGCCCAGCATTTGGGAGTTCCTGCGAGCAGTACGTC. It yields the protein CASSPAFGSSCEQYV.

Ten or more counts support this clonotype. CDR3 nucleotide sequence: TGTGCCAGCAGTATGCAACAGGGGGCGAGGGATACGCAGTATTTT. It translates to CASSMQQGARDTQYF. The chain is built from TRBV2 and TRBJ2-3; 9 bases agree with TRBD1. The CDR3 is made up of 15 amino acids. Germline V gene data show CDR1 as SNHLY and CDR2 as FYNNEI. J lost 6 bases, V lost 5 bases, and 9 bases had no gene match.

This clonotype was seen a handful of times. This rearrangement joins TRBV4-1 to TRBJ2-7; 8 bases align to TRBD1. Trimming at V came to 4 bases and at J to 7 bases, leaving 15 bases not matched to a gene. CDR3 size: 16 residues. Looked up from germline, CDR1 is MGHRA and CDR2 is YSYEKL. DNA for the CDR3: TGCGCCAGCAGCCTTCGGACAGGGACGGCGGTGGCGGAGCAGTACTTC. The encoded protein is CASSLRTGTAVAEQYF.

The table lists this clonotype with many counts. The V gene is TRBV11-2, the J gene TRBJ2-5, with D perhaps given as TRBD1 or TRBD2 (5 bases each). The V end lost 4 bases, the J end lost 3 bases, and 12 bases lay between the germline ends. The CDR3 has 14 residues. Looked up from germline, CDR1 is SGHAT and CDR2 is FQNNGV. The CDR3 protein is CASSYGTTKETQYF. CDR3 nucleotides: TGTGCCAGCAGCTACGGGACGACAAAAGAGACCCAGTACTTC.

The chain links TRBV20-1 to TRBJ2-5, with 14 bases fitting TRBD2. With 2 bases clipped from V and 1 base from J, the junction kept 9 bases outside the gene matches. CDR3 length equals 18 residues. Germline V gene lookup returns CDR1 DFQATT and CDR2 SNEGSKA (reference sequence). CDR3 DNA: TGCAGTGCTAGATCACGACTAGCGGGAGGGCGGGTCCAAGAGACCCAGTACTTC. This gives the protein CSARSRLAGGRVQETQYF.

This clonotype was seen at least ten times. The chain's CDR3 is CASSLEGTGTYGYTF. For the CDR3, the DNA is TGCGCCAGCAGCTTGGAAGGGACAGGGACCTATGGCTACACCTTC. The rearrangement links TRBV5-1 to TRBJ1-2; TRBD1 agrees at 9 bases. CDR3 length equals 15 residues. The V and J ends lost 0 bases and 4 bases, in that order; junction bases with no gene match: 4. The germline gives CDR1 SGHRS, CDR2 YFSETQ.

This clonotype was counted at least ten times. This chain links TRBV12-3 or TRBV12-4 with TRBJ2-3; D ambiguous. The CDR3 is 13 amino acids. V was clipped by 6 bases and J by 0 bases, with 7 bases between them. The CDR3 here is CASRRRSTDTQYF. The CDR3 DNA sequence: TGTGCCAGCAGGAGGCGGAGCACAGATACGCAGTATTTT.

In its sample, this clonotype was seen many times. This chain joins TRBV12-3 or TRBV12-4 and TRBJ1-4; D is unresolved. This CDR3 spans 15 amino acids. V was pared by 6 bases and J by 3 bases, with 14 bases between. CDR3 coding DNA: TGTGCCAGCAGCCTCGGGCAGGTATCTAATGAAAAACTGTTTTTT. It codes for CASSLGQVSNEKLFF.

This chain connects TRBV13 to TRBJ2-1, with a possible D match to TRBD1 (6 bases). The ends were cut back, 0 bases at V and 5 bases at J, with 11 bases in the middle. Germline V gives CDR1 PRHDT, CDR2 FYEKMQ (reference sequence). This CDR3 is 15 amino acids long. The CDR3 nucleotides are TGTGCCAGCAGCTTAGGTACAGGGTCTAACAATGAGCAGTTCTTC. It yields the protein CASSLGTGSNNEQFF. Together with reference TRBV13 and TRBJ2-1, the CDR3 gives the full variable domain: AAGVIQSPRHLIKEKRETATLKCYPIPRHDTVYWYQQGPGQDPQFLISFYEKMQSDKGSIPDRFSAQQFSDYHSELNMSSLELGDSALYFCASSLGTGSNNEQFFGPGTRLTVL.

This clonotype was observed at least ten times. The chain is built from TRBV3-1 and TRBJ2-3; D is ambiguous. CDR3 length: 13 amino acids. Germline V gene data show CDR1 as LGHDT and CDR2 as YNNKEL (reference sequence). Trimming stripped 4 bases from V and 10 bases from J, with 15 bases between. The CDR3 DNA sequence: TGTGCCAGCAGCCCCTCAACCTCTGCTCCGCAGTATTTT. Protein sequence: CASSPSTSAPQYF.

This clonotype was detected ten times or more. The chain uses TRBV28 and TRBJ1-1; 7 positions match TRBD1. The CDR3 has 15 amino acids. With V trimmed by 7 bases and J by 2 bases, 10 bases remained unmatched. Germline loops: CDR1 MDHEN, CDR2 SYDVKM. The chain's CDR3 is CASKLQGVSNTEAFF. The CDR3 DNA follows: TGTGCCAGCAAACTCCAGGGGGTCTCTAACACTGAAGCTTTCTTT.

The J gene is TRBJ1-1, the V gene TRBV7-9; no clear D. The ends were cut back, 8 bases at V and 4 bases at J, with 11 bases in the middle. In germline, CDR1 is SEHNR, CDR2 FQNEAQ (reference sequence). CDR3 length equals 12 residues. CDR3 sequence: CASVRGSTEAFF. The DNA for the CDR3 is TGTGCCAGCGTCCGCGGGAGCACTGAAGCTTTCTTT.

This clonotype was picked up many times. The chain links TRBV6-1 to TRBJ2-7; no definite D call. V lost 0 bases to trimming and J lost 2 bases, with 11 bases between them. Germline CDR1 MNHNS, CDR2 SASEGT. This CDR3 is 15 amino acids long. The CDR3 sequence: CASSEAYSGAYEQYF. In DNA, the CDR3 is TGTGCCAGCAGTGAAGCTTACTCCGGCGCCTACGAGCAGTACTTC.

The table lists this clonotype with a few counts. One end of the junction does not line up with germline, which may come from a read error. V and J are TRBV11-3 and TRBJ1-4; D remains ambiguous. The CDR3 length is 13 residues. The germline V gene encodes CDR1 SGHNT and CDR2 YENEEA. For the CDR3, the DNA is TGTGCCAGCACCTTATCCCCGGGTGAAAAACTGTTTTTT. Translated: CASTLSPGEKLFF. The full variable domain, with the rest looked up from reference TRBV11-3 and TRBJ1-4, is EAGVVQSPRYKIIEKKQPVAFWCNPISGHNTLYWYLQNLGQGPELLIRYENEEAVDDSQLPKDRFSAERLKGVDSTLKIQPAELGDSAVYLCASTLSPGEKLFFGSGTQLSVL.

This clonotype was counted at least ten times. V and J are TRBV20-1 and TRBJ2-7; D possibly uses TRBD1 or TRBD2 (6 bases each). Germline CDR1 reads DFQATT; CDR2 reads SNEGSKA (reference sequence). The CDR3 sequence is 13 residues long. With 6 bases removed from V and 5 bases from J, the gap between germline ends came to 17 bases. The CDR3 bases are TGCAGTGCGGAGGGGGGCGGGGTCCACGAGCAGTACGTC. Its translation is CSAEGGGVHEQYV.

This clonotype was seen many times. This chain joins TRBV30 and TRBJ1-1, with 9 bases matching TRBD1. Losses at the gene ends were 8 bases for V and 1 base for J; bases not matched to a gene: 5. The CDR3 covers 13 residues. The germline gives CDR1 GTSNPN, CDR2 SVGIG (reference sequence). CDR3 DNA sequence: TGTGCCATACAGGGGGCCGAGAACACTGAAGCTTTCTTT. Residues: CAIQGAENTEAFF.

This clonotype was observed at least ten times. The rearrangement joins TRBV6-1 to TRBJ2-6, with unresolved D. V was trimmed by 3 bases and J by 6 bases, leaving 21 bases between them. Germline assignment: CDR1 MNHNS and CDR2 SASEGT. This CDR3 comprises 18 residues. CDR3 DNA: TGTGCCAGCAGTGATTCCGACACCGCGCTCGGTTTGGCCAACGTCCTGACTTTC. Its translation: CASSDSDTALGLANVLTF.

At least ten counts were recorded for this clonotype. The chain is built from TRBV19 and TRBJ2-3; 10 bases line up with TRBD2. Per the germline V gene, CDR1 is LNHDA and CDR2 is SQIVND (reference sequence). The CDR3 spans 15 residues. Trimming took 9 bases from V and 5 from J; bases not matched to a gene: 11. CDR3 in DNA: TGTGCCAGCTCACTAGCGGGAACTTCTTTAGATACGCAGTATTTT. Amino acid sequence: CASSLAGTSLDTQYF.

Many counts were recorded for this clonotype. The gene calls are TRBV20-1 and TRBJ2-3; 9 nucleotides agree with TRBD2. This CDR3 is built from 15 residues. Germline CDR1 DFQATT, CDR2 SNEGSKA (reference sequence). V trimming: 1 base; J trimming: 6 bases; junction bases outside the gene matches: 8. The CDR3 DNA sequence: TGCAGTGCTAGAGTGATAGCGGGAGCGACTGATACGCAGTATTTT. Protein sequence: CSARVIAGATDTQYF.

This clonotype was picked up many times. CDR3 DNA: TGTGCCAGCAGTTTTGAGGGCGGCGGGAGGGCCCGAGAGACCCAGTACTTC. Amino acids: CASSFEGGGRARETQYF. The chain joins TRBV12-3 or TRBV12-4 to TRBJ2-5; TRBD2 aligns across 9 bases. Trimming removed 3 bases from V and 4 bases from J; junction bases left unmatched: 12. There are 17 residues in the CDR3.

The rearrangement links TRBV5-1 to TRBJ1-4, with D unresolved. The V gene's germline CDR1 is SGHRS and CDR2 YFSETQ. This CDR3 contains 15 residues. V lost 4 bases, J lost 4 bases, and 14 bases lay in between. CDR3 DNA sequence: TGCGCCAGCAGCCCCGGGCAGGTCATTAATGAAAAACTGTTTTTT. It translates to CASSPGQVINEKLFF.